The TCR beta chain described here comes from a study of blood T cell repertoires in COVID-19. Study overall: The cDNA or gDNA used as material had been derived from T cells, B-cell-depleted T cells, or PBMCs.

Those who participated ranged in age from about 18 to 95 years and resided in approximately 23 US areas. Two consecutive negative NP/OP PCR tests, clearance, or resolved symptoms defined Cohort 3 recovery. Per the study methods: Amplification of reference gene primers provided the estimated nucleated cell counts. Repertoires were generated with immunoSEQ multiplex PCR, while TCRdb's copy carries only in-frame clones and drops some. That table gives V, J and clone size, and the DNA gave D and trimming. This sample has around 300,000 clones, with 87% found just once. The CDR3 is 15 residues long. The ends lost 7 bases at V and 7 bases at J; junction bases unmatched: 10. CDR1 is MNHEY and CDR2 is SVGAGI in the germline V gene.

The rearrangement joins TRBV6-5 to TRBJ1-5; the match to TRBD1 covers 10 bases. Sequencing was performed on PBMCs or T cells enriched from blood (not recorded which). This receptor was identified in a woman in her 30s who had recovered from COVID-19. The CDR3 DNA reads TGTGCCAGCAAAAATTCCGGGACAGGGGAACAGCCCCAGCATTTT. Protein: CASKNSGTGEQPQHF.